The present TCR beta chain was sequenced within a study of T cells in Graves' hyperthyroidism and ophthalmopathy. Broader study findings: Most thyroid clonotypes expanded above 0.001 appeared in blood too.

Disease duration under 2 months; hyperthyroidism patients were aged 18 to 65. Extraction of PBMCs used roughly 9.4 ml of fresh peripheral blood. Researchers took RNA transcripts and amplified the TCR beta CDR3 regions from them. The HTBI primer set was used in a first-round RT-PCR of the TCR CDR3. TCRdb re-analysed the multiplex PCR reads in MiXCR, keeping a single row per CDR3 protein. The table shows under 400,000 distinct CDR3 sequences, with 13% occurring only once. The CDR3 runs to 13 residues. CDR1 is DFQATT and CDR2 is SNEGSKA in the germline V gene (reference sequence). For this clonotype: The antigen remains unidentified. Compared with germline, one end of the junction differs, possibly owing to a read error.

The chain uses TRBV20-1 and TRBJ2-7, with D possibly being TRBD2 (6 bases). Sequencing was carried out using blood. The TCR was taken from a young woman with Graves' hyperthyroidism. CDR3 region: CSARGEDPYEQYF. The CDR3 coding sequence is TGCAGTGCGAGAGGGGAGGACCCCTACGAGCAGTACTTC.